This TCR beta chain was observed in a study of blood T cell repertoires in COVID-19. Only one count was recorded for this clone. Per the germline V gene, CDR1 is DFQATT and CDR2 is SNEGSKA (reference sequence). The CDR3 runs to 11 residues. The germline V and J ends were trimmed by 4 bases and 10 bases, with 13 bases remaining between them. Repertoires were generated with immunoSEQ multiplex PCR, while TCRdb's copy carries only in-frame clones and drops some. The sample contains roughly 180,000 clones, over 70% of which appear only once. Those enrolled, adults aged roughly 18 to 89 years, came from around 25 US areas.

The rearrangement joins TRBV20-1 to TRBJ1-2; no definite D call. The source is a woman between 35 and 50 years old with acute COVID-19. The specimen was PBMCs or T cells enriched from blood (not recorded which). CDR3 coding DNA: TGCAGTGCTAACAAGGATGGACTCTACACCTTC. This translates into CSANKDGLYTF.